Listed here are 10 T cell receptor beta chains from one sample, sequenced in a study of long-term antiretroviral therapy in people with HIV. Version v3.0 of the immunoSEQ assay ran at survey level. Data came from immunoSEQ multiplex PCR; TCRdb stores just in-frame clones and leaves some out. The sample has 20,000 to 25,000 clones, more than 85% seen once. The sequencing here drew on unsorted PBMCs, taken 7.6 years after starting antiretroviral therapy. These receptors were collected from a woman aged 40 to 50 with HIV.

This chain links TRBV6-5 with TRBJ2-3; 10 bases agree with TRBD1. The ends lost 5 bases at V and 3 bases at J; junction bases unmatched: 5. CDR3 length: 15 amino acids. Per the germline V gene, CDR1 is MNHEY and CDR2 is SVGAGI. The chain's CDR3 is CASSPMGQGTDTQYF. In DNA, the CDR3 is TGTGCCAGCAGTCCTATGGGACAGGGGACAGATACGCAGTATTTT.

This chain connects TRBV5-6 to TRBJ2-3; either TRBD1 or TRBD2 may fit D (5 bases each). Germline CDR1 is SGHDT and CDR2 is YYEEEE. Trimming cost V 4 bases and J 2 bases, with 17 bases left between them. The CDR3 has 16 residues. CDR3 coding DNA: TGTGCCAGCAGCAAACGGGCAGGGAGCAACACAGATACGCAGTATTTT. Translation gives CASSKRAGSNTDTQYF.

The chain is built from TRBV5-4 and TRBJ1-6; 9 bases map to TRBD1. The CDR3 runs to 16 residues. Germline V gene lookup returns CDR1 SGHNT and CDR2 YYREEE (reference sequence). The V gene end was trimmed by 0 bases and the J gene end by 4 bases; junction bases not matched to a gene: 2. The CDR3 coding sequence is TGTGCCAGCAGCTTGGGAGGGACAGGGTATAATTCACCCCTCCACTTT. Residues: CASSLGGTGYNSPLHF.

This chain joins TRBV7-9 and TRBJ2-7, with TRBD2 matching 8 bases. The V gene's germline CDR1 is SEHNR and CDR2 FQNEAQ (reference sequence). The J segment lost 2 bases and the V segment lost 4 bases, leaving 4 bases of the junction unmatched. This CDR3 spans 14 amino acids. The chain's CDR3 is CASSYAGGTYEQYF. The CDR3 nucleotides are TGTGCCAGCAGCTATGCGGGGGGCACCTACGAGCAGTACTTC. Based on the CDR3 plus reference TRBV7-9 and TRBJ2-7, the full variable domain is DTGVSQNPRHKITKRGQNVTFRCDPISEHNRLYWYRQTLGQGPEFLTYFQNEAQLEKSRLLSDRFSAERPKGSFSTLEIQRTEQGDSAMYLCASSYAGGTYEQYFGPGTRLTVT.

The chain employs TRBV5-4 and TRBJ2-2; TRBD1 matches at 9 bases. CDR1 and CDR2 (germline): SGHNT, YYREEE (reference sequence). V shed 3 bases, J shed 2 bases, and the junction held 2 bases outside the gene matches. This CDR3 contains 15 residues. This CDR3 reads CASSWGQGNTGELFF. CDR3 in DNA: TGTGCCAGCAGCTGGGGACAGGGCAACACCGGGGAGCTGTTTTTT.

The chain is built from TRBV7-6 and TRBJ2-5, with 11 bases matching TRBD1. The trim removed 2 bases at V and 5 bases at J, leaving 10 bases unmatched. Germline V gene data show CDR1 as SGHVS and CDR2 as FNYEAQ. This CDR3 spans 17 amino acids. The CDR3 DNA follows: TGTGCCAGCAGCTTATGGGCCGGACAGGGGGCTGGGGAGACCCAGTACTTC. Its protein product is CASSLWAGQGAGETQYF.

The V call is TRBV18, the J call TRBJ2-1, with D unresolved. The germline CDR1 and CDR2 sequences are KGHSH and LQKENI. The CDR3 is made up of 14 amino acids. Trimming pared 3 bases from V and 6 bases from J, leaving 12 bases between. The CDR3 sequence is CASSPGSRPNEQFF. In DNA, the CDR3 is TGTGCCAGCTCACCCGGGTCCCGTCCCAATGAGCAGTTCTTC. Using reference TRBV18 and TRBJ2-1 for the parts outside the CDR3, the full variable domain is NAGVMQNPRHLVRRRGQEARLRCSPMKGHSHVYWYRQLPEEGLKFMVYLQKENIIDESGMPKERFSAEFPKEGPSILRIQQVVRGDSAAYFCASSPGSRPNEQFFGPGTRLTVL.

This chain's CDR3 is CASRQGPYEQYF. The CDR3 nucleotides read TGTGCCAGCAGGCAGGGTCCCTACGAGCAGTACTTC. The chain employs TRBV6-5 and TRBJ2-7; perhaps TRBD1 as D (5 bases). The CDR3 loop spans 12 amino acids. Germline assignment: CDR1 MNHEY and CDR2 SVGAGI. Trimming left V 6 bases short and J 2 bases short, with 8 bases between.

The chain uses TRBV11-2 and TRBJ2-1; 9 nucleotides align to TRBD1. This CDR3 has 14 amino acids. Germline-derived CDR1 and CDR2 are SGHAT and FQNNGV. J lost 8 bases, V lost 6 bases, and 8 bases had no gene match. DNA for the CDR3: TGTGCCAGCAGGAACCCGGGACAGGGCGATGAGCAGTTCTTC. This codes for CASRNPGQGDEQFF.

The genes are TRBV5-4 and TRBJ2-2; 10 nucleotides match TRBD2. V was pared by 4 bases and J by 6 bases, with 9 bases of the junction left unmatched. CDR3 length: 16 amino acids. Germline-derived CDR1 and CDR2 are SGHNT and YYREEE (reference sequence). As DNA, the CDR3 is TGTGCCAGCAGCCCTCGCGAGCGGGGGGGCCCCGGGGAGCTGTTTTTT. This gives the protein CASSPRERGGPGELFF.